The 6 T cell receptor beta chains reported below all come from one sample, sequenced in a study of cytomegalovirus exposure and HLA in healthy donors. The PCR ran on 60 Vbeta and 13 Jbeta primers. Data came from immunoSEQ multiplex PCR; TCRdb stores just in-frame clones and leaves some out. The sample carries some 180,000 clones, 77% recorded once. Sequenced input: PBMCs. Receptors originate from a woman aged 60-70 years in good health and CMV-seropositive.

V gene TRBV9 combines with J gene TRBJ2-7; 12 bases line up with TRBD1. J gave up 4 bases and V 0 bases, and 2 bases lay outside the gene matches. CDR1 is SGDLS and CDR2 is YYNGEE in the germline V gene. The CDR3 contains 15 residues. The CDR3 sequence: CASSVEGQGAYEQYF. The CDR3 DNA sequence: TGTGCCAGCAGCGTAGAGGGACAGGGGGCATACGAGCAGTACTTC.

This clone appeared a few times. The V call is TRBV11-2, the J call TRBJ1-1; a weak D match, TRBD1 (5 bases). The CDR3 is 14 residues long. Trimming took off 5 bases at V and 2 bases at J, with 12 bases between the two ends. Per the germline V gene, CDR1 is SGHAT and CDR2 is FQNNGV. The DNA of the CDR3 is TGTGCCAGCAGCACGGGACTTCTTAACACTGAAGCTTTCTTT. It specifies CASSTGLLNTEAFF.

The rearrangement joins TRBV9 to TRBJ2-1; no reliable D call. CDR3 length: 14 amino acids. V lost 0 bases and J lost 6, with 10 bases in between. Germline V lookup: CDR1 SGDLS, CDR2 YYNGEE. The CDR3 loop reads CASSVDAGRNEQFF. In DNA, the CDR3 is TGTGCCAGCAGCGTAGATGCTGGGCGCAATGAGCAGTTCTTC.

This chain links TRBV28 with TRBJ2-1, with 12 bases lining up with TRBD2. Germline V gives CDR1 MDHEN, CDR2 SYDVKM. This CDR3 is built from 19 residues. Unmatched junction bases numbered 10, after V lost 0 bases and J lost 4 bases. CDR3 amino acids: CASSLWASGGESVYNEQFF. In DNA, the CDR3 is TGTGCCAGCAGTTTATGGGCTAGCGGGGGGGAGAGTGTTTACAATGAGCAGTTCTTC.

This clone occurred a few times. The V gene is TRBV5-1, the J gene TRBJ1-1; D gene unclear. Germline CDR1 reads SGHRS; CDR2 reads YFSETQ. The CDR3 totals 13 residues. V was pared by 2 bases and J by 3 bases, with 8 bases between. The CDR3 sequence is CASSFSTDTEAFF. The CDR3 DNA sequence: TGCGCCAGCAGCTTTTCTACCGACACTGAAGCTTTCTTT.

The CDR3 loop reads CASSQDSDQPQHF. Written as DNA, the CDR3 is TGTGCCAGCAGCCAGGACAGTGATCAGCCCCAGCATTTT. The rearrangement uses TRBV7-3 and TRBJ1-5, with TRBD1 as a possible D gene (6 bases). The CDR3 runs 13 residues. Deletions cut 5 bases from V and 5 bases from J, with 10 bases between. The germline CDR1 and CDR2 sequences are SGHTA and FQGTGA.